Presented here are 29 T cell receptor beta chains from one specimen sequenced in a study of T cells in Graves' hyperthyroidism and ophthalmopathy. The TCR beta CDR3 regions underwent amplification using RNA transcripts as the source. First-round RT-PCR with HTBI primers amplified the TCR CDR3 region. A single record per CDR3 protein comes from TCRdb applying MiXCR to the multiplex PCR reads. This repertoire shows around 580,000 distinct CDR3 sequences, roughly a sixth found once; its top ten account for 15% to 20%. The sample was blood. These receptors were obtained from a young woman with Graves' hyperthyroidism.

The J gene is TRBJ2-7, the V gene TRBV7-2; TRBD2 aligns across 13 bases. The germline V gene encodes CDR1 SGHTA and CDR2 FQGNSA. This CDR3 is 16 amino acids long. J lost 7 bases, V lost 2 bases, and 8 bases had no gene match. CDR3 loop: CASSLKTSGGGLEQYF. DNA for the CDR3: TGTGCCAGCAGCTTAAAAACTAGCGGGGGGGGCCTGGAGCAGTACTTC. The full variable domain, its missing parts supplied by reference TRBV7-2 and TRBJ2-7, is GAGVSQSPSNKVTEKGKDVELRCDPISGHTALYWYRQSLGQGLEFLIYFQGNSAPDKSGLPSDRFSAERTGGSVSTLTIQRTQQEDSAVYLCASSLKTSGGGLEQYFGPGTRLTVT.

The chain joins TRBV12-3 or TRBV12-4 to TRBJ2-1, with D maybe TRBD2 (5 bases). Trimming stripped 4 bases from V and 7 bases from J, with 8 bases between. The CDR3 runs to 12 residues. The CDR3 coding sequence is TGTGCCAGCAGTTCACTAGTAAATGAGCAGTTCTTC. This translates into CASSSLVNEQFF.

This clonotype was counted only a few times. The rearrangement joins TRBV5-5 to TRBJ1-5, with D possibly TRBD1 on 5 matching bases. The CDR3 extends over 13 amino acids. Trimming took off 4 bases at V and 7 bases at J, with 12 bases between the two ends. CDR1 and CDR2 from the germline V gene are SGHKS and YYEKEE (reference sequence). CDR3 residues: CASSPGGQQPQHF. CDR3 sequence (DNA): TGTGCCAGCAGCCCCGGGGGTCAACAGCCCCAGCATTTT.

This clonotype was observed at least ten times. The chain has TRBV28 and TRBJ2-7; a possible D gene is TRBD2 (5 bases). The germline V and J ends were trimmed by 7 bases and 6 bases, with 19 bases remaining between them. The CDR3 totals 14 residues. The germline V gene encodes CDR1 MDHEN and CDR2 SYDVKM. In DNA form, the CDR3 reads TGTGCCAGCATTTCGTACCTCGGGGTTTCCGAGCAGTACTTC. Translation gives CASISYLGVSEQYF.

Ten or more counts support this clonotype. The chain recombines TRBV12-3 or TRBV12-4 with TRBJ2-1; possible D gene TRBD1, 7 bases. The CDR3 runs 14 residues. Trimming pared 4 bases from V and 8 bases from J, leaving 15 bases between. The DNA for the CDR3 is TGTGCCAGCAGTTCGGAGGGGGCTCGGGATGAGCAGTTCTTC. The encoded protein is CASSSEGARDEQFF.

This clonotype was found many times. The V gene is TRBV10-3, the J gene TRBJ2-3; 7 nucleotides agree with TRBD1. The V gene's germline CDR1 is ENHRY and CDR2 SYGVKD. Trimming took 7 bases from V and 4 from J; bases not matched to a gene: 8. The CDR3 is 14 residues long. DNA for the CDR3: TGTGCCATCAACCCCGACAGGGCTGCAGATACGCAGTATTTT. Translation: CAINPDRAADTQYF.

The CDR3 DNA follows: TGCAGTGCTAGAGAGACAGGGAATGGGGCCAACGTCCTGACTTTC. Translation gives CSARETGNGANVLTF. The chain is built from TRBV20-1 and TRBJ2-6, with TRBD1 matching 7 bases. Trimming at V came to 0 bases and at J to 3 bases, leaving 2 bases not matched to a gene. From germline, CDR1 is DFQATT and CDR2 SNEGSKA (reference sequence). The CDR3 sequence is 15 residues long.

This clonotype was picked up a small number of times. The CDR3: CATSDTVTGAGEQYF. CDR3 sequence (DNA): TGTGCCACCAGTGATACCGTGACAGGGGCTGGCGAGCAGTACTTC. This chain connects TRBV24-1 to TRBJ2-7, with TRBD1 matching 8 bases. Per germline, CDR1 KGHDR and CDR2 SFDVKD. J gave up 6 bases and V 3 bases, and 9 bases lay outside the gene matches. This CDR3 contains 15 residues.

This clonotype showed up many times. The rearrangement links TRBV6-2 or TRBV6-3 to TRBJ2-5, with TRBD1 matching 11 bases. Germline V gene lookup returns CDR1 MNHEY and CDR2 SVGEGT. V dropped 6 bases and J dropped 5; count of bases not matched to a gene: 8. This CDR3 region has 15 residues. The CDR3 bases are TGTGCCAGCAGGTTGGGACAGGGGGACTCGGAGACCCAGTACTTC. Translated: CASRLGQGDSETQYF.

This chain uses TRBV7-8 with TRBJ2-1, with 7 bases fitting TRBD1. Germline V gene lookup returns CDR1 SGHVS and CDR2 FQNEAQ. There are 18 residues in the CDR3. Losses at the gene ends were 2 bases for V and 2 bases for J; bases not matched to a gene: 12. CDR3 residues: CASSLISVAGGPYNEQFF. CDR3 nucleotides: TGTGCCAGCAGCTTAATTTCTGTGGCAGGGGGTCCCTACAATGAGCAGTTCTTC. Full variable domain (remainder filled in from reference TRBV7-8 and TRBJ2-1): GAGVSQSPRYKVAKRGQDVALRCDPISGHVSLFWYQQALGQGPEFLTYFQNEAQLDKSGLPSDRFFAERPEGSVSTLKIQRTQQEDSAVYLCASSLISVAGGPYNEQFFGPGTRLTVL.

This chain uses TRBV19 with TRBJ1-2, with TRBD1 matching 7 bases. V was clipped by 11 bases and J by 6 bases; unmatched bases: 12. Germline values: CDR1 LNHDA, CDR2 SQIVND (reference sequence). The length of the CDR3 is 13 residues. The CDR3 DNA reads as TGTGCCGCCGTGGACAGGCCTACTGATGGCTACACCTTC. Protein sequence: CAAVDRPTDGYTF.

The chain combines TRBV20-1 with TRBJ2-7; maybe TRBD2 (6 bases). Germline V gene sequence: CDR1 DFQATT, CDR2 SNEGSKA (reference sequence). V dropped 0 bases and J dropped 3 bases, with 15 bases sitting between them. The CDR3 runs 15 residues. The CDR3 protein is CSARDSGENDYEQYF. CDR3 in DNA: TGCAGTGCTAGAGATTCGGGGGAAAACGACTACGAGCAGTACTTC.

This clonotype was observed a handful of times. In DNA form, the CDR3 reads TGCAGTGCTAGTTTGGTGGGATTAGATCAGCCCCAGCATTTT. This translates into CSASLVGLDQPQHF. The chain employs TRBV20-1 and TRBJ1-5; the D is unclear. CDR3 length: 14 amino acids. Trimming removed 3 bases from V and 5 bases from J, with 14 bases in between. In germline, CDR1 is DFQATT, CDR2 SNEGSKA (reference sequence).

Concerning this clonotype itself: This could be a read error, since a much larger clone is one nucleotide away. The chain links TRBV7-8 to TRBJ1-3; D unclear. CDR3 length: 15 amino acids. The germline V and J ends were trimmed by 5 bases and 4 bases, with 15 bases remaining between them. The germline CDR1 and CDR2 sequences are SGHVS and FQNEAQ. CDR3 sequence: CASSPGRSYGNTIYF. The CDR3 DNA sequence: TGTGCCAGCAGCCCGGGCAGGTCGTACGGAAACACCATATATTTT.

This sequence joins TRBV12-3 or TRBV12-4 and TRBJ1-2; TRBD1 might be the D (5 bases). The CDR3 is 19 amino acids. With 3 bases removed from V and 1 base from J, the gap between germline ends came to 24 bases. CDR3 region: CASSLGPRDPLLVNYGYTF. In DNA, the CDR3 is TGTGCCAGCAGTTTGGGCCCCCGGGACCCCCTGTTGGTTAACTATGGCTACACCTTC.

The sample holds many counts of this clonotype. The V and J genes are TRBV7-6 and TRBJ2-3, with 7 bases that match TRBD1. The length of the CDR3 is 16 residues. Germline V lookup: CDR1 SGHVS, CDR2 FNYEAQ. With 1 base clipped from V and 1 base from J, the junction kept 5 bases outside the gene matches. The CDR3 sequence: CASSLGTGVRTDTQYF. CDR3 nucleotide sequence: TGTGCCAGCAGCTTAGGAACAGGGGTTCGCACAGATACGCAGTATTTT.

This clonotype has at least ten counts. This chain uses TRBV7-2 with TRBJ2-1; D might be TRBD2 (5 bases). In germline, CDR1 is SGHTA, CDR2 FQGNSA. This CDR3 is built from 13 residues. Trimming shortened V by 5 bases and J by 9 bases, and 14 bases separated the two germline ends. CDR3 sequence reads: CASSPRSRGEQFF. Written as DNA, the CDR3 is TGTGCCAGCAGCCCCCGGTCCCGGGGTGAGCAGTTCTTC. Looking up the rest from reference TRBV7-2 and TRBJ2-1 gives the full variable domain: GAGVSQSPSNKVTEKGKDVELRCDPISGHTALYWYRQSLGQGLEFLIYFQGNSAPDKSGLPSDRFSAERTGGSVSTLTIQRTQQEDSAVYLCASSPRSRGEQFFGPGTRLTVL.

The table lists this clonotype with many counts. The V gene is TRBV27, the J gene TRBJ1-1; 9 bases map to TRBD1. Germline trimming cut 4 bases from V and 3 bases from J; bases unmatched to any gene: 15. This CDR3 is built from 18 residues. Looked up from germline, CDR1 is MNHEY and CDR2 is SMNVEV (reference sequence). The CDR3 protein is CASSWTQDRGDEYTEAFF. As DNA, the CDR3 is TGTGCCAGCAGTTGGACGCAGGACAGGGGAGATGAGTACACTGAAGCTTTCTTT.

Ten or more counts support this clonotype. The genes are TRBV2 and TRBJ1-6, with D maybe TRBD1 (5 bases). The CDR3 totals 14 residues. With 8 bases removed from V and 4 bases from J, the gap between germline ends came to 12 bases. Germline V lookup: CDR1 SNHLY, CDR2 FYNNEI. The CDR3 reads CASGRVGYNSPLHF. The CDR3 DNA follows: TGTGCCAGCGGCAGGGTGGGGTATAATTCACCCCTCCACTTT.

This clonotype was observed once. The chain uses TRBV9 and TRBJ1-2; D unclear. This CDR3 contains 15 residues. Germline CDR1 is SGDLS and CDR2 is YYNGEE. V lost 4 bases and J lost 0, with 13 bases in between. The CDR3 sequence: CASSPHGKANYGYTF. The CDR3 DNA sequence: TGTGCCAGCAGCCCCCATGGGAAAGCTAACTATGGCTACACCTTC.

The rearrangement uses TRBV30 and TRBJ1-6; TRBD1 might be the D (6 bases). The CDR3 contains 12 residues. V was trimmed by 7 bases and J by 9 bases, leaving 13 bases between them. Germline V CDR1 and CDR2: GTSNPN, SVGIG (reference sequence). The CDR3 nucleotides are TGTGCCTCTACAGGGTATGCTTCACCCCTCCACTTT. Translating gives CASTGYASPLHF.

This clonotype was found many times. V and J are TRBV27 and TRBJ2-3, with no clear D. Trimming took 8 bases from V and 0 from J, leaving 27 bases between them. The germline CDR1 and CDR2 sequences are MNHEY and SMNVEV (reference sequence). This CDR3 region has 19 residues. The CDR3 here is CASFHLPKSSPYSTDTQYF. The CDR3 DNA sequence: TGTGCCAGCTTCCACTTACCTAAGAGTAGTCCTTATAGCACAGATACGCAGTATTTT.

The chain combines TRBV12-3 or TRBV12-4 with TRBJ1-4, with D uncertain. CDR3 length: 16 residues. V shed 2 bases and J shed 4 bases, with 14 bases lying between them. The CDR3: CASSLQSRGINEKLFF. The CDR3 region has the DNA TGTGCCAGCAGTTTACAGTCTCGGGGAATTAATGAAAAACTGTTTTTT.

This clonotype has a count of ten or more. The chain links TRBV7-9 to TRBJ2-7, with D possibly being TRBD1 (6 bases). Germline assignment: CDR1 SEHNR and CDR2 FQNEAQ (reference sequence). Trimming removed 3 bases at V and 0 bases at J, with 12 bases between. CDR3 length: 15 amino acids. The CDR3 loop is CASSFRAGDSYEQYF. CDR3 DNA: TGTGCCAGCAGCTTTAGGGCAGGGGACTCCTACGAGCAGTACTTC.

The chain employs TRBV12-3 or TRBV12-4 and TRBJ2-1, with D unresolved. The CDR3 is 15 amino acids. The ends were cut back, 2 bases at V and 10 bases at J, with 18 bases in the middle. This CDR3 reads CASSLTVSSVSEQFF. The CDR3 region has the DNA TGTGCCAGCAGTTTAACGGTCTCGTCTGTTTCGGAGCAGTTCTTC.

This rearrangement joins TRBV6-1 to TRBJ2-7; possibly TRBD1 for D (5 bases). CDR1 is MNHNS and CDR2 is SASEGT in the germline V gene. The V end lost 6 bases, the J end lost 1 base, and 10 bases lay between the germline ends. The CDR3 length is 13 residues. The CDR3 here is CASREHRSYEQYF. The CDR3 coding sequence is TGTGCCAGCAGGGAACACAGGTCCTACGAGCAGTACTTC.

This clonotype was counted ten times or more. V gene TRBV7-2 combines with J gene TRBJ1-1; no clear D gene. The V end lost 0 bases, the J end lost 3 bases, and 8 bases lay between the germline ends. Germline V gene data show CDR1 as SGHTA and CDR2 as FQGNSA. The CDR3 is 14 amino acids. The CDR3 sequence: CASSLALGYTEAFF. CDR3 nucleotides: TGTGCCAGCAGCTTAGCGCTGGGATACACTGAAGCTTTCTTT.

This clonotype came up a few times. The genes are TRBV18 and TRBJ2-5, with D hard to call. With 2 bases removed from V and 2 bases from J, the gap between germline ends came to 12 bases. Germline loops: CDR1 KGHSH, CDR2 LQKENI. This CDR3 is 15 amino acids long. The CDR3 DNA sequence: TGTGCCAGCTCACCAGTACAAACCCAACAAGAGACCCAGTACTTC. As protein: CASSPVQTQQETQYF.

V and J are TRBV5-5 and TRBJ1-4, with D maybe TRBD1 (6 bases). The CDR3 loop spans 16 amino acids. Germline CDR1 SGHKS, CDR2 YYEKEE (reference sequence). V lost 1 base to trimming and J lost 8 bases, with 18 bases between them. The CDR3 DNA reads TGTGCCAGCAGCTTGCAGGGGCCAGGGGAGAGCGAAAAACTGTTTTTT. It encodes CASSLQGPGESEKLFF.